These 16 T cell receptor beta chains came from one sample sequenced in a study of blood T cell repertoires in COVID-19. Produced via immunoSEQ multiplex PCR; TCRdb's table is partial and in-frame only. The repertoire has roughly 66,000 clones, roughly 82% of them found once; the top ten carry under 7%. The sample taken for sequencing was peripheral blood. These receptors originate from a man aged 60 to 69 with acute or convalescent COVID-19.

The rearrangement links TRBV24-1 to TRBJ2-3; TRBD1 agrees at 9 bases. There are 16 residues in the CDR3. In germline, CDR1 is KGHDR, CDR2 SFDVKD. V trimming: 3 bases; J trimming: 3 bases; junction bases outside the gene matches: 6. The CDR3 bases are TGTGCCACCAGTGATCTCGGGACAGGGACGACAGATACGCAGTATTTT. Residues: CATSDLGTGTTDTQYF.

V gene TRBV6-6 combines with J gene TRBJ2-1, with D maybe TRBD2 (5 bases). The ends were cut back, 5 bases at V and 8 bases at J, with 7 bases in the middle. Germline V CDR1 and CDR2: MNHNY, SVGAGI (reference sequence). The CDR3 is 11 residues long. The CDR3 reads CASSNGDEQFF. The CDR3 bases are TGTGCCAGCAGTAACGGGGATGAGCAGTTCTTC.

The J gene is TRBJ2-7, the V gene TRBV7-9; D not certain. V was clipped by 0 bases and J by 1 base, with 7 bases between them. In germline, CDR1 is SEHNR, CDR2 FQNEAQ (reference sequence). The CDR3 extends over 14 amino acids. The CDR3, as DNA: TGTGCCAGCAGCTTAGCGCCGCGGTCCTACGAGCAGTACTTC. It encodes CASSLAPRSYEQYF.

This clone was counted only a few times. The V and J genes are TRBV7-2 and TRBJ1-1, with D perhaps TRBD1 (5 bases). The CDR3 is 15 residues long. Germline V gene sequence: CDR1 SGHTA, CDR2 FQGNSA. The V end was cut by 3 bases, the J end by 0 bases, with 11 bases between. Here the CDR3 reads CASSFSGTVNTEAFF. The CDR3 coding sequence is TGTGCCAGCAGCTTCAGCGGGACGGTGAACACTGAAGCTTTCTTT.

The chain carries TRBV5-6 and TRBJ2-2; TRBD1 aligns across 11 bases. CDR3 size: 19 residues. The J segment lost 3 bases and the V segment lost 4 bases, leaving 14 bases of the junction unmatched. The germline V gene has CDR1 SGHDT and CDR2 YYEEEE. This CDR3 is CASSAINRRGQGDTGELFF. CDR3 sequence (DNA): TGTGCCAGCAGCGCCATAAATCGCAGGGGACAGGGGGACACCGGGGAGCTGTTTTTT.

This clone is classed as medium-sized. The chain links TRBV6-6 to TRBJ1-5, with D maybe TRBD1 (5 bases). Trimming took off 2 bases at V and 0 bases at J, with 8 bases between the two ends. Germline V CDR1 and CDR2: MNHNY, SVGAGI (reference sequence). This CDR3 spans 15 amino acids. The CDR3 loop is CASSYRGDSNQPQHF. CDR3 bases: TGTGCCAGCAGTTACAGGGGCGATAGCAATCAGCCCCAGCATTTT.

This clone has just a few counts. The chain has TRBV11-2 and TRBJ2-7; 8 positions match TRBD2. V was clipped by 3 bases and J by 3 bases; unmatched bases: 7. Per germline, CDR1 SGHAT and CDR2 FQNNGV. This CDR3 spans 15 amino acids. The CDR3 region has the DNA TGTGCCAGCAGCTTTTCCAGCGGGGGATACTACGAGCAGTACGTC. Its protein is CASSFSSGGYYEQYV.

This chain joins TRBV5-1 and TRBJ1-1, with D possibly being TRBD1 (6 bases). Germline V gene data show CDR1 as SGHRS and CDR2 as YFSETQ. The CDR3 spans 15 residues. The V and J ends lost 4 bases and 1 base respectively, with 14 bases between them. In DNA, the CDR3 is TGCGCCAGCAGCGGTTCACAGGGTTGGAACACTGAAGCTTTCTTT. It codes for CASSGSQGWNTEAFF.

V is TRBV5-4 and J is TRBJ2-2; 11 nucleotides match TRBD1. This CDR3 is 17 amino acids long. The J segment lost 6 bases and the V segment lost 4 bases, leaving 11 bases of the junction unmatched. Germline lookup yields CDR1 SGHNT and CDR2 YYREEE (reference sequence). CDR3 nucleotide sequence: TGTGCCAGCAGCCCACGAACCGGGACAGGGGGGCCCGGGGAGCTGTTTTTT. It is translated as CASSPRTGTGGPGELFF.

The chain is built from TRBV5-5 and TRBJ2-7, with D maybe TRBD2 (5 bases). This CDR3 has 12 residues. Germline V gene sequence: CDR1 SGHKS, CDR2 YYEKEE (reference sequence). V gave up 4 bases and J gave up 7 bases, with 12 bases separating them. CDR3 in DNA: TGTGCCAGCAGCCCAGGTACTAGAGAGCAGTACTTC. Translating gives CASSPGTREQYF.

The rearrangement links TRBV5-4 to TRBJ2-2; unclear D gene. With 5 bases removed from V and 4 bases from J, the gap between germline ends came to 9 bases. The CDR3 runs to 13 residues. Germline assignment: CDR1 SGHNT and CDR2 YYREEE (reference sequence). The CDR3 DNA reads TGTGCCAGCAGTCCCGGGTCCACCGGGGAGCTGTTTTTT. The encoded protein is CASSPGSTGELFF.

This chain links TRBV10-1 with TRBJ2-5; TRBD2 agrees at 12 bases. The ends lost 4 bases at V and 4 bases at J; junction bases unmatched: 1. Germline V CDR1 and CDR2: WNHNN, SYGVQD (reference sequence). The CDR3 has 14 residues. CDR3 bases: TGCGCCAGCAGTGCGACTAGCGGGGGAGAGACCCAGTACTTC. The encoded protein is CASSATSGGETQYF.

V usage is TRBV7-9 and J usage is TRBJ2-1; D remains ambiguous. The CDR3 covers 14 residues. Germline V CDR1 and CDR2: SEHNR, FQNEAQ (reference sequence). Trimming removed 0 bases at V and 8 bases at J, with 11 bases between. The CDR3 region is CASSLAGAGHEQFF. The CDR3 DNA sequence: TGTGCCAGCAGCTTAGCGGGCGCAGGCCATGAGCAGTTCTTC.

V usage is TRBV11-2 and J usage is TRBJ2-1, with D possibly matching TRBD2 (7 bases). V dropped 5 bases and J dropped 6 bases, with 17 bases sitting between them. Germline CDR1 reads SGHAT; CDR2 reads FQNNGV. This CDR3 comprises 15 residues. As DNA, the CDR3 is TGTGCCAGCAGCCTAAGGTGGGGGGGCCTCAATGAGCAGTTCTTC. Translating gives CASSLRWGGLNEQFF.

The V and J genes are TRBV19 and TRBJ1-2; D may be TRBD1 (6 bases). V shed 11 bases and J shed 7 bases, with 14 bases lying between them. The CDR3 is 11 residues long. Germline loops: CDR1 LNHDA, CDR2 SQIVND (reference sequence). Here the CDR3 reads CAGGQRGGYTF. CDR3 bases: TGTGCCGGAGGACAGAGGGGTGGCTACACCTTC.

This clone appeared a few times. V is TRBV7-4 and J is TRBJ1-1, with 9 bases that match TRBD1. The CDR3 is 14 residues long. After removal of 6 bases from V and 5 bases from J, the junction contained 7 bases not matched to a gene. Looked up from germline, CDR1 is SGHVT and CDR2 is SQSDAQ. The DNA of the CDR3 is TGTGCCAGCAGTTTCGACAGGGGGAGAACTGAAGCTTTCTTT. Protein product: CASSFDRGRTEAFF.